The 9 T cell receptor beta chains below all came from one sample that was sequenced in a study of siplizumab effects on memory and regulatory T cells. Assay used: immunoSEQ multiplex PCR; TCRdb lists only in-frame clones, some missing. The sample has 100,000 or so clones; 85% to 95% are singletons. Input material: non-Treg CD4+ T cells sorted from blood. These TCRs come from a human donor in good health.

The rearrangement links TRBV10-3 to TRBJ2-5; weak D call: TRBD1 (6 bases). From germline, CDR1 is ENHRY and CDR2 SYGVKD. Trimming cost V 11 bases and J 2 bases, with 15 bases left between them. This CDR3 region has 13 residues. CDR3 sequence: CAAGQRTQETQYF. The CDR3 DNA reads TGTGCCGCAGGACAGCGGACTCAAGAGACCCAGTACTTC.

J is TRBJ1-5 and V is TRBV2; D ambiguous. The CDR3 length is 14 residues. With 2 bases removed from V and 4 bases from J, the gap between germline ends came to 9 bases. CDR1 and CDR2 from the germline V gene are SNHLY and FYNNEI. The chain's CDR3 is CASSEFVGNQPQHF. For the CDR3, the DNA is TGTGCCAGCAGTGAATTTGTGGGGAATCAGCCCCAGCATTTT.

The CDR3 DNA reads as TGTGCCAGCAGCTTACGGACTAGCGGGAATACAGATACGCAGTATTTT. This sequence encodes CASSLRTSGNTDTQYF. V usage is TRBV5-4 and J usage is TRBJ2-3; 12 bases fit TRBD2. The V segment lost 2 bases and the J segment 3 bases; nucleotides outside the gene matches: 4. The CDR3 is 16 amino acids. Germline V gives CDR1 SGHNT, CDR2 YYREEE (reference sequence). Using reference TRBV5-4 and TRBJ2-3 for the parts outside the CDR3, the full variable domain is ETGVTQSPTHLIKTRGQQVTLRCSSQSGHNTVSWYQQALGQGPQFIFQYYREEENGRGNFPPRFSGLQFPNYSSELNVNALELDDSALYLCASSLRTSGNTDTQYFGPGTRLTVL.

The V and J genes are TRBV19 and TRBJ1-4; D uncertain. The CDR3 has 15 amino acids. The ends were cut back, 7 bases at V and 0 bases at J, with 12 bases in the middle. Germline V lookup: CDR1 LNHDA, CDR2 SQIVND (reference sequence). CDR3 in amino acids: CASTLIAATNEKLFF. CDR3 DNA: TGTGCCAGTACTCTCATAGCCGCAACTAATGAAAAACTGTTTTTT.

CDR3 in DNA: TGTGCCAGCAGCGGCGGAGACCCGAATGTCGGGGAGCTGTTTTTT. It codes for CASSGGDPNVGELFF. V usage is TRBV9 and J usage is TRBJ2-2; D gene ambiguous. CDR3 size: 15 residues. From germline, CDR1 is SGDLS and CDR2 YYNGEE. Trimming pared 3 bases from V and 7 bases from J, leaving 16 bases between. Looking up the rest from reference TRBV9 and TRBJ2-2 gives the full variable domain: DSGVTQTPKHLITATGQRVTLRCSPRSGDLSVYWYQQSLDQGLQFLIQYYNGEERAKGNILERFSAQQFPDLHSELNLSSLELGDSALYFCASSGGDPNVGELFFGEGSRLTVL.

This chain joins TRBV5-6 and TRBJ2-7, with TRBD2 matching over 8 bases. The ends lost 1 base at V and 3 bases at J; junction bases unmatched: 6. Germline V gene data show CDR1 as SGHDT and CDR2 as YYEEEE. The CDR3 is 15 residues long. The CDR3 region is CASSLTPSGRYEQYF. In DNA form, the CDR3 reads TGTGCCAGCAGCTTGACCCCTAGCGGGCGCTACGAGCAGTACTTC.

This chain links TRBV6-5 with TRBJ1-6; D unresolved. The germline V gene has CDR1 MNHEY and CDR2 SVGAGI. This CDR3 spans 12 amino acids. Deletions cut 9 bases from V and 14 bases from J, with 17 bases between. The CDR3 reads CARVPIYPTLHF. The CDR3 region has the DNA TGTGCCAGGGTCCCTATCTATCCCACCCTCCACTTT.

CDR3 in amino acids: CASSLRLAGVVDEQFF. The CDR3 DNA is TGCGCCAGCAGCTTGAGACTAGCGGGGGTTGTGGATGAGCAGTTCTTC. J is TRBJ2-1 and V is TRBV5-1, with 12 bases that match TRBD2. Germline lookup yields CDR1 SGHRS and CDR2 YFSETQ. The CDR3 contains 16 residues. The junction had 7 bases not matched to a gene; V was cut back by 1 base and J by 8 bases.

This clone was picked up one time. The V gene is TRBV28, the J gene TRBJ2-4, with 8 bases fitting TRBD1. V shed 6 bases, J shed 3 bases, and the junction held 7 bases outside the gene matches. This CDR3 has 15 residues. Germline CDR1 is MDHEN and CDR2 is SYDVKM. CDR3 in amino acids: CASREPTGGKNIQYF. The CDR3 coding sequence is TGTGCCAGCAGGGAACCTACAGGGGGCAAAAACATTCAGTACTTC.